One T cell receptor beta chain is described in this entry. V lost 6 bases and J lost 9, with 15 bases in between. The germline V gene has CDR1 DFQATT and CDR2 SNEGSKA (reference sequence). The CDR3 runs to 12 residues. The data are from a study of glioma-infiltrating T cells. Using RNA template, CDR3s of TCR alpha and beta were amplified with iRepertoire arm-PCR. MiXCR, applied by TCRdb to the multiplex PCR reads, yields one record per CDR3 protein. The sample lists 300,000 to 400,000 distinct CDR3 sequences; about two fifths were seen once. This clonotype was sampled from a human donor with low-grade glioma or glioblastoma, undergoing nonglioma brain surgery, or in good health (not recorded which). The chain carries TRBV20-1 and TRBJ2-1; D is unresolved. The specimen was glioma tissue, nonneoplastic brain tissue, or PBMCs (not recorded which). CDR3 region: CSAERRPSEQFF. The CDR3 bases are TGCAGTGCGGAACGGAGACCCAGTGAGCAGTTCTTC.